This T cell receptor (beta chain) appears in the sequencing data of a study of blood T cell repertoires in COVID-19. The wider study: COVID-19 samples from acute and convalescent phases originated in the United States, Italy and Spain.

In the source study's methods: Amplification of reference gene primers provided the estimated nucleated cell counts. Using immunoSEQ multiplex PCR, the repertoire was profiled, and TCRdb retains in-frame clones only, with some absent. V and J calls plus clone size are reproduced from that table; the DNA served to infer D and trimming. The sample lists some 220,000 clones; around four fifths were seen once. The V gene's germline CDR1 is LNHNV and CDR2 YYDKDF (reference sequence). This CDR3 comprises 14 residues. The germline V and J ends were trimmed by 0 bases and 2 bases, with 6 bases remaining between them.

Material for sequencing was peripheral blood. The TCR sequence derives from an older woman with COVID-19, enrolled during active disease. The genes are TRBV15 and TRBJ2-3, with unresolved D. CDR3 bases: TGTGCCACCAGCAGAGAGTTAGTCACAGATACGCAGTATTTT. Amino acid sequence: CATSRELVTDTQYF.